These 7 T cell receptor beta chains came from one sample sequenced in a study of blood T cell repertoires in COVID-19. The method was immunoSEQ multiplex PCR; TCRdb's version includes in-frame clones alone and lacks a portion of them. The data hold about 110,000 clones, with over 65% observed a single time. The sequenced sample consisted of peripheral blood. These receptors all come from a woman between 55 and 75 years old with acute or convalescent COVID-19.

The chain combines TRBV5-1 with TRBJ2-5, with TRBD1 matching 7 bases. Germline assignment: CDR1 SGHRS and CDR2 YFSETQ. The J segment lost 4 bases and the V segment lost 0 bases, leaving 6 bases of the junction unmatched. The CDR3 extends over 15 amino acids. CDR3 bases: TGCGCCAGCAGCTTGGCCGGGGACAGCCCAGAGACCCAGTACTTC. Translated: CASSLAGDSPETQYF.

V is TRBV5-1 and J is TRBJ2-3; 11 bases align to TRBD1. This CDR3 has 15 amino acids. J lost 4 bases, V lost 4 bases, and 5 bases had no gene match. Germline lookup yields CDR1 SGHRS and CDR2 YFSETQ. The CDR3 here is CASSPGTGGPDTQYF. The CDR3 DNA sequence: TGCGCCAGCAGCCCTGGGACAGGGGGGCCAGATACGCAGTATTTT.

The gene calls are TRBV6-6 and TRBJ1-2; D perhaps matches TRBD1 (5 bases). V was shortened by 5 bases and J by 3 bases, with 16 bases between the two germline ends. The CDR3 sequence is 15 residues long. Germline V gene data show CDR1 as MNHNY and CDR2 as SVGAGI (reference sequence). This chain's CDR3 is CASSQDTLGDYGYTF. Written as DNA, the CDR3 is TGTGCCAGCAGTCAGGACACCCTCGGAGACTATGGCTACACCTTC.

The chain uses TRBV29-1 and TRBJ1-3; D remains ambiguous. CDR1 is SQVTM, CDR2 ANQGSEA, per germline. This CDR3 region has 12 residues. V lost 0 bases, J lost 16 bases, and 16 bases lay in between. The CDR3 sequence: CSVEDHLPKTYF. The CDR3 DNA reads TGCAGCGTTGAAGATCACTTGCCCAAAACCTATTTT.

This clone was seen a few times. The rearrangement uses TRBV2 and TRBJ1-2; D not certain. Trimming pared 3 bases from V and 4 bases from J, leaving 9 bases between. This CDR3 has 13 residues. Germline V gene lookup returns CDR1 SNHLY and CDR2 FYNNEI. CDR3 coding DNA: TGTGCCAGCAGTGAGGCCTCAATCTATGGCTACACCTTC. This translates into CASSEASIYGYTF.

This clone has more than one count but fewer than ten. V and J are TRBV6-2 or TRBV6-3 and TRBJ2-7; 8 positions agree with TRBD2. The CDR3 covers 15 residues. From germline, CDR1 is MNHEY and CDR2 SVGEGT. V shed 5 bases and J 1 base; nucleotides not matched to a gene: 7. The CDR3 region is CASSKLAAISYEQYF. CDR3 in DNA: TGTGCCAGCAGTAAACTAGCGGCGATTTCCTACGAGCAGTACTTC.

The rearrangement links TRBV7-6 to TRBJ2-2; tentative D call: TRBD1 (5 bases). CDR3 size: 14 residues. Trimming removed 1 base from V and 5 bases from J, with 8 bases in between. The germline V gene has CDR1 SGHVS and CDR2 FNYEAQ. The CDR3 here is CASSLVGLTGELFF. The CDR3 nucleotides read TGTGCCAGCAGCTTAGTGGGGCTAACCGGGGAGCTGTTTTTT.